These 18 T cell receptor beta chains originate from one sample sequenced in a study of blood T cells in healthy people across ages. Sample-barcoded 5' priming and a J-beta primer mix drove a second PCR of roughly 6 to 12 cycles. TCRdb passed the 5' RACE reads through MiXCR, listing each CDR3 protein once. Of about 1.5 million distinct CDR3 sequences listed, 42% are singletons. Sequencing was carried out using blood. The receptor source for this set is a woman aged 18-29 years in good health.

About this clonotype: A junction end diverges from the germline sequence, so it may reflect a read error. The chain recombines TRBV7-2 with TRBJ2-1, with D perhaps TRBD2 (5 bases). The CDR3 is 15 amino acids. Per the germline V gene, CDR1 is SGHTA and CDR2 is FQGNSA. CDR3 coding DNA: TGTGTCAGCAGCTTAGCGAGGTCGGGGTACAATGAGCAGTTCTTC. It yields the protein CVSSLARSGYNEQFF. The full variable domain, in which reference TRBV7-2 and TRBJ2-1 provide the parts outside the CDR3, is GAGVSQSPSNKVTEKGKDVELRCDPISGHTALYWYRQSLGQGLEFLIYFQGNSAPDKSGLPSDRFSAERTGGSVSTLTIQRTQQEDSAVYLCVSSLARSGYNEQFFGPGTRLTVL.

V usage is TRBV10-2 and J usage is TRBJ2-3; 9 bases are shared with TRBD2. There are 19 residues in the CDR3. Germline V gene data show CDR1 as WSHSY and CDR2 as SAAADI. The ends lost 4 bases at V and 0 bases at J; junction bases unmatched: 14. Here the CDR3 reads CASSGTSEPHRSSTDTQYF. For the CDR3, the DNA is TGCGCCAGCAGTGGGACTAGCGAGCCCCATCGTTCTAGCACAGATACGCAGTATTTT.

This clonotype was observed a handful of times. The chain employs TRBV7-2 and TRBJ1-2, with D possibly being TRBD1 (6 bases). Trimming cost V 5 bases and J 4 bases, with 17 bases left between them. The CDR3 spans 15 residues. Looked up from germline, CDR1 is SGHTA and CDR2 is FQGNSA. The CDR3 reads CASSTTGQGTYGYTF. The CDR3 DNA follows: TGTGCCAGCAGCACAACAGGGCAGGGCACCTATGGCTACACCTTC.

About this clonotype: The limits of the CDR3 on the DNA are not certain, so only TCRdb's listed CDR3 is given. The chain uses TRBV12-3 or TRBV12-4 and TRBJ2-2. The CDR3 is 10 amino acids long, termini counted. Here the CDR3 reads CASSTSGLFF.

V and J are TRBV6-1 and TRBJ2-1; 8 positions match TRBD1. The J call may be incorrect, as the DNA end agrees better with TRBJ2-7. The germline V gene encodes CDR1 MNHNS and CDR2 SASEGT. This CDR3 contains 14 residues. The CDR3 nucleotides read TGTGCCAGCAGTGAGGACAGGGACAACTACGAGCAGTACTTC. Translating gives CASSEDRDNYEQYF.

V usage is TRBV10-3 and J usage is TRBJ2-1; 9 bases fit TRBD1. Germline-derived CDR1 and CDR2 are ENHRY and SYGVKD. This CDR3 has 13 amino acids. V lost 4 bases, J lost 12 bases, and 7 bases stayed unmatched. The CDR3 DNA follows: TGTGCCATCAGTGGCGACAGGGGGGGTAGGCAGTTCTTC. Translation gives CAISGDRGGRQFF.

This chain links TRBV6-1 with TRBJ2-1; 9 bases agree with TRBD1. The CDR3 contains 17 residues. V lost 5 bases and J lost 6; bases outside the gene matches: 14. The germline V gene encodes CDR1 MNHNS and CDR2 SASEGT. The CDR3 coding sequence is TGTGCCAGCAGTCGAGAACAGGGGGCTCATTGGAGCAATGAGCAGTTCTTC. It encodes CASSREQGAHWSNEQFF.

DNA for the CDR3: TGCGCCAGCAGCTCGGCGACAGTCTCTGGGGCCAACGTCCTGACTTTC. Translation gives CASSSATVSGANVLTF. The chain couples TRBV5-1 to TRBJ2-6; a weak D match, TRBD1 (5 bases). Between the trimmed V and J ends, which lost 3 bases and 0 bases, there was a span of 10 bases. CDR3 length: 16 residues. Per germline, CDR1 SGHRS and CDR2 YFSETQ. Drawing the rest from reference TRBV5-1 and TRBJ2-6, the complete variable domain is KAGVTQTPRYLIKTRGQQVTLSCSPISGHRSVSWYQQTPGQGLQFLFEYFSETQRNKGNFPGRFSGRQFSNSRSEMNVSTLELGDSALYLCASSSATVSGANVLTFGAGSRLTVL.

J is TRBJ2-3 and V is TRBV5-1; D is uncertain. Germline CDR1 SGHRS, CDR2 YFSETQ. The CDR3 extends over 16 amino acids. Trimming stripped 0 bases from V and 5 bases from J, with 16 bases between. The CDR3 protein is CASSLGLLLVGDTQYF. The DNA for the CDR3 is TGCGCCAGCAGCTTGGGACTTTTGCTAGTCGGAGATACGCAGTATTTT.

This clonotype was recorded a few times. The chain employs TRBV11-2 and TRBJ2-7; no definite D call. V shed 2 bases and J shed 6 bases, with 14 bases lying between them. Germline V gene lookup returns CDR1 SGHAT and CDR2 FQNNGV. CDR3 length: 14 residues. The CDR3 bases are TGTGCCAGCAGCTTATTAACAGTAGCAGGCGAGCAGTACTTC. Its protein product is CASSLLTVAGEQYF.

This clonotype was detected only a few times. The chain uses TRBV7-2 and TRBJ2-1; D unresolved. V was shortened by 1 base and J by 9 bases, with 13 bases between the two germline ends. This CDR3 is built from 14 residues. Germline loops: CDR1 SGHTA, CDR2 FQGNSA. The CDR3 bases are TGTGCCAGCAGCTTAGTGCTTCACCGGACTGAGCAGTTCTTC. Amino acids: CASSLVLHRTEQFF.

The genes are TRBV11-2 and TRBJ2-7, with 14 bases matching TRBD2. TRBJ2-5 explains the end of the DNA better; the J call may be wrong. The CDR3 contains 17 residues. Germline CDR1 is SGHAT and CDR2 is FQNNGV. The CDR3 region is CASSLGTSGSGEETQYF. The CDR3 nucleotides are TGTGCCAGCAGCTTGGGGACTAGCGGGAGTGGAGAGGAGACCCAGTACTTC.

This clonotype occurred a few times. The chain couples TRBV11-2 to TRBJ2-5; 8 bases map to TRBD1. The closer fit of TRBJ2-7 to the DNA end suggests the J call may be wrong. Germline CDR1 and CDR2: SGHAT and FQNNGV. The CDR3 consists of 15 residues. In DNA, the CDR3 is TGTGCCAGCAGCGCCAGGGGGCAAAACTCGCACGAGCAGTACTTC. Protein: CASSARGQNSHEQYF.

The chain joins TRBV27 to TRBJ1-5; D uncertain. Germline V gene sequence: CDR1 MNHEY, CDR2 SMNVEV (reference sequence). Trimming shortened V by 5 bases and J by 5 bases, and 22 bases separated the two germline ends. The CDR3 is made up of 17 amino acids. The CDR3 nucleotides are TGTGCCAGCAGTACCCGAGGGTGGGTCGGTGGAGATCAGCCCCAGCATTTT. Protein sequence: CASSTRGWVGGDQPQHF.

Many counts were recorded for this clonotype. The V call is TRBV6-5, the J call TRBJ1-2; D is uncertain. Looked up from germline, CDR1 is MNHEY and CDR2 is SVGAGI. With 2 bases removed from V and 8 bases from J, the gap between germline ends came to 9 bases. This CDR3 is 12 amino acids long. The CDR3 loop is CASSYRGRGYTF. In nucleotides, the CDR3 is TGTGCCAGCAGTTACAGAGGGCGCGGCTACACCTTC.

The chain is built from TRBV10-3 and TRBJ2-7; 7 positions match TRBD1. CDR1 is ENHRY, CDR2 SYGVKD, per germline. The CDR3 spans 15 residues. The junction had 11 bases not matched to a gene; V was cut back by 9 bases and J by 0 bases. As DNA, the CDR3 is TGTGCCATTGGGACAGCCATAAGCGCCTCCTACGAGCAGTACTTC. Its protein product is CAIGTAISASYEQYF.

As regards this clonotype: Germline is not matched at one junction end, which may reflect a read error. The chain has TRBV9 and TRBJ1-2; 7 bases are a match to TRBD1. This CDR3 has 15 residues. Germline values: CDR1 SGDLS, CDR2 YYNGEE. Here the CDR3 reads CPSSVATGDNYGYTF. The DNA for the CDR3 is TGTCCCAGCAGCGTAGCTACAGGGGATAACTATGGCTACACCTTC.

This clonotype was observed a few times. The V and J genes are TRBV20-1 and TRBJ1-2; maybe TRBD1 (5 bases). V lost 3 bases and J lost 8, with 13 bases in between. CDR3 size: 12 residues. Germline loops: CDR1 DFQATT, CDR2 SNEGSKA (reference sequence). In DNA form, the CDR3 reads TGCAGTGCTAGGGAGGGGAGCCGCGGCTACACCTTC. Translated: CSAREGSRGYTF.